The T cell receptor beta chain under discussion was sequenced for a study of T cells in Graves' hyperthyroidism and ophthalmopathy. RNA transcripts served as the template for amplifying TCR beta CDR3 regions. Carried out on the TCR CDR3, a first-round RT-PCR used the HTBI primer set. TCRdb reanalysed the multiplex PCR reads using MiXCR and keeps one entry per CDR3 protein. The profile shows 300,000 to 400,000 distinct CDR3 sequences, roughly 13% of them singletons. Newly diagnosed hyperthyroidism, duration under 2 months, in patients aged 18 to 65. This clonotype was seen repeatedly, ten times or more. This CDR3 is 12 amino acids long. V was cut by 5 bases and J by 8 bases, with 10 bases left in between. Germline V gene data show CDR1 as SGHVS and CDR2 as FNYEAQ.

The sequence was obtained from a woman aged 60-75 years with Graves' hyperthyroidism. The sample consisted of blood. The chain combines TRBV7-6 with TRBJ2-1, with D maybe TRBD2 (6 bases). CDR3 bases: TGTGCCAGCAGCCGTGGGACTTATGAGCAGTTCTTC. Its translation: CASSRGTYEQFF.